This T cell receptor (beta chain) originates from a study of T cell responses to AZD1222 COVID-19 vaccine. Study results and caveats: No repertoire was sampled before or during the peak T cell response, only after it. Clonal diversity may have been underestimated in mostly white British donors. Rises in breadth and depth of Spike-specific TCRs came after two AZD1222 doses.

TCRdb's table, derived via immunoSEQ multiplex PCR, lists solely in-frame clones and lacks some. The sample contains 94,000 or so clones, roughly 90% of which appear only once. In the case of this clone: Its antigen is not known.

The CDR3 sequence is 13 residues long. The V end was cut by 4 bases, the J end by 5 bases, with 12 bases between. CDR1 is SGDLS, CDR2 YYNGEE, per germline. The rearrangement links TRBV9 to TRBJ1-1; D possibly corresponds to TRBD1 (6 bases). The material was peripheral blood, obtained on day 0 of AZD1222 vaccination. The TCR sequence derives from an adult in good health. This chain's CDR3 is CASSQAGVTEAFF. CDR3 coding DNA: TGTGCCAGCAGCCAGGCAGGGGTTACTGAAGCTTTCTTT.